This record concerns one TCR beta chain sequence. The germline V gene encodes CDR1 ENHRY and CDR2 SYGVKD. This CDR3 is built from 16 residues. V was pared by 5 bases and J by 3 bases, with 9 bases of the junction left unmatched. Some clones are missing from TCRdb's copy, which holds only in-frame ones; the method was immunoSEQ multiplex PCR. The repertoire includes about 190,000 clones, around 84% of them detected once, and around an eighth sits in the top ten. This specimen belongs to a study of blood T cell repertoires in COVID-19. Study background: Samples representing acute and convalescent COVID-19 were sourced from the United States, Italy and Spain.

The rearrangement joins TRBV10-3 to TRBJ2-3; 9 nucleotides match TRBD1. The sample consisted of peripheral blood. The clonotype comes from a man between 25 and 39 years old with active or convalescent COVID-19. Written as DNA, the CDR3 is TGTGCCATCAGTCGCAGGACAGGGGATCGTACAGATACGCAGTATTTT. Amino acid sequence: CAISRRTGDRTDTQYF.